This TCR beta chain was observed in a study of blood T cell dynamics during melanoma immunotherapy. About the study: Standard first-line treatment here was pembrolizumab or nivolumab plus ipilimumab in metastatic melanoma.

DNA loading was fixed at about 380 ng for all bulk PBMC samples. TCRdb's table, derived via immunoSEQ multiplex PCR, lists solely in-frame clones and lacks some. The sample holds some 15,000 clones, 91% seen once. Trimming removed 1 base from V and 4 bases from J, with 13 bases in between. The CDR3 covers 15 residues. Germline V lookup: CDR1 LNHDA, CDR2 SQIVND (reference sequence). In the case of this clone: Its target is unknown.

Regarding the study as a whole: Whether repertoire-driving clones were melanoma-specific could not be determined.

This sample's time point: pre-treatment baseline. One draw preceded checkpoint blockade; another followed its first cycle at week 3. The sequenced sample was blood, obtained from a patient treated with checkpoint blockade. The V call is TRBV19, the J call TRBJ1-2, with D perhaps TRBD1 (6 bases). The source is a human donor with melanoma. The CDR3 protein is CASSIGGPYSYGYTF. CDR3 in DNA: TGTGCCAGTAGTATAGGGGGGCCCTACTCCTATGGCTACACCTTC.